This TCR beta chain was recovered during a study of CD8 T cells in Susac syndrome (dated by TCRdb to about 2019). About the investigation overall: Whether CD8+ T cell activation and differentiation in Susac syndrome was antigen driven was tested using repertoire sequencing.

RNA was extracted using the RNeasy kit, and about 0.45 to 1 microgram was reverse transcribed with random hexamers. TCR beta CDR3 regions were amplified with the immunoSEQ multiplex PCR assay covering 54 Vbeta and 13 Jbeta segments. To correct PCR amplification bias, a synthetic template baseline was used for both primer optimization and computational correction. The paper's data handling went like this. Reads were assigned to V, D and J genes according to IMGT and analyzed in immunoSEQ Analyzer, with only productive sequences retained. To calculate clonality, Shannon entropy was normalized by log2 of the number of productive unique sequences and then subtracted from one. For each patient and control, public and private clones were evaluated within the 100 most prevalent clones. A clone was defined as Susac-specific if it was absent from the healthy and MS cohorts, from about a thousand published viral clones and from other ImmuneACCESS disease sequences. Starting from the raw public reads, TCRdb applied fastp trimming at Q25, assembled clones with MiXCR and retained in-frame beta chains. Each CDR3 protein appears once, grouped with its most common genes and DNA. The V and J calls and clone size come from TCRdb's table, not from the authors' own analysis. Present in this sample are more than 250,000 distinct CDR3 sequences, around 92% of which were seen just once. The ten largest clones represent over 0.065% of the sample.

Trimming removed 3 bases from V and 2 bases from J, leaving 18 bases between the germline ends. The germline V gene specifies KGHSH as CDR1 and LQKENI as CDR2. Counted from cysteine to phenylalanine, this CDR3 has 17 amino acids. Kept here is only the CDR3 DNA, which spans 51 bases and is read in frame from base 1. Points the paper makes about the study in general: The study acknowledged that relatively few individuals were included in the TCR sequencing and HLA analysis.

Of note for this clonotype: The clone's antigen remains unknown. No base quality information exists; no much larger clone differs at one position.

Peripheral blood CD8+ and CD4+ T cells from healthy donors, Susac syndrome patients and multiple sclerosis patients were profiled by high-throughput TCR beta sequencing. The multiple sclerosis controls were treatment-naive patients who had stable or active relapsing-remitting disease and met the revised McDonald criteria. Bulk CD8+ and CD4+ T cells were purified by magnetic negative isolation, whereas CD8+ TEMRA cells were enriched by FACS. Blood was collected in EDTA tubes and processed within 24 hours, with PBMCs isolated through density gradient centrifugation. PBMCs intended for TCR sequencing were cryopreserved in liquid nitrogen and thawed later in a water bath at 37 degrees C. Purity of sorted or isolated CD4+, CD8+ and CD8+ TEMRA cells was at least 90%.

This sequence was found in a human donor with multiple sclerosis. The chain couples TRBV18 to TRBJ2-3, and possibly TRBD2, on 6 matching bases. The sequenced sample consisted of CD4+ T cells from PBMCs. The base sequence is TGTGCCAGCTCACCGGGCATAGTAGCGGCGTTCACAGATACGCAGTATTTT. This sequence encodes CASSPGIVAAFTDTQYF.